These 5 T cell receptor beta chains originate from one sample sequenced in a study of T cell responses to AZD1222 COVID-19 vaccine. Here immunoSEQ multiplex PCR was the method, and the copy in TCRdb shows in-frame clones only, minus some. Of some 130,000 clones listed, roughly 88% are singletons. The sequences come from peripheral blood, collected 28 days after the second AZD1222 dose. The receptor set was obtained from an adult who received the AZD1222 COVID-19 vaccine.

The chain combines TRBV7-2 with TRBJ2-7; D not resolved. CDR3 length equals 14 residues. Germline V gives CDR1 SGHTA, CDR2 FQGNSA. With 1 base removed from V and 0 bases from J, the gap between germline ends came to 7 bases. This chain's CDR3 is CASSLGVHSYEQYF. DNA for the CDR3: TGTGCCAGCAGCTTAGGGGTCCACTCCTACGAGCAGTACTTC.

CDR3 loop: CASSLQGLHGYTF. The CDR3 DNA is TGTGCCAGCAGCCTACAGGGTCTGCATGGCTACACCTTC. The rearrangement links TRBV12-3 or TRBV12-4 to TRBJ1-2, with a possible D match to TRBD1 (6 bases). The CDR3 is 13 amino acids. Trimming removed 6 bases from V and 6 bases from J, with 14 bases in between.

CDR3 sequence (DNA): TGTGCCTGGAGCCGGCAGGGGCAAGAGACCCAGTACTTC. This gives the protein CAWSRQGQETQYF. The chain recombines TRBV30 with TRBJ2-5, with D tentatively TRBD1 (6 bases). This CDR3 is built from 13 residues. Deletions cut 3 bases from V and 2 bases from J, with 10 bases between. The germline V gene has CDR1 GTSNPN and CDR2 SVGIG (reference sequence).

V usage is TRBV10-3 and J usage is TRBJ1-5; no definite D call. V was cut by 4 bases and J by 6 bases, with 10 bases left in between. Germline CDR1 and CDR2: ENHRY and SYGVKD. The CDR3 totals 13 residues. DNA for the CDR3: TGTGCCATCAGTGTGGGTTTGGGTCAGCCCCAGCATTTT. It translates to CAISVGLGQPQHF.

V gene TRBV2 combines with J gene TRBJ1-5; D is uncertain. The germline V gene encodes CDR1 SNHLY and CDR2 FYNNEI. The CDR3 covers 11 residues. V gave up 10 bases and J gave up 15 bases, with 19 bases separating them. DNA for the CDR3: TGTGCCACGTCTGTCGGCCCGGTACGGCATTTT. Residues: CATSVGPVRHF. The variable domain in full, completed from reference TRBV2 and TRBJ1-5, reads EPEVTQTPSHQVTQMGQEVILRCVPISNHLYFYWYRQILGQKVEFLVSFYNNEISEKSEIFDDQFSVERPDGSNFTLKIRSTKLEDSAMYFCATSVGPVRHFGDGTRLSIL.